This T cell receptor (beta chain) was documented in a study of shared clonotypes between healthy human individuals. Repertoires were generated with immunoSEQ multiplex PCR, while TCRdb's copy carries only in-frame clones and drops some. The table records some 1.5 million clones, approximately 98% of them present only once. CDR3 length equals 15 residues. Trimming removed 5 bases at V and 2 bases at J, with 15 bases between. Germline values: CDR1 SGHDT, CDR2 YYEEEE. What was sequenced was naive CD4+ T cells sorted from blood. Stated subset: CD45RA+ positively selected. This TCR came from a man aged 25 to 40 in good health. The chain is built from TRBV5-6 and TRBJ2-3, with D possibly being TRBD1 (6 bases). CDR3 residues: CASRSRTELTDTQYF. The CDR3 DNA follows: TGTGCCAGCAGAAGTAGGACAGAGCTCACAGATACGCAGTATTTT.